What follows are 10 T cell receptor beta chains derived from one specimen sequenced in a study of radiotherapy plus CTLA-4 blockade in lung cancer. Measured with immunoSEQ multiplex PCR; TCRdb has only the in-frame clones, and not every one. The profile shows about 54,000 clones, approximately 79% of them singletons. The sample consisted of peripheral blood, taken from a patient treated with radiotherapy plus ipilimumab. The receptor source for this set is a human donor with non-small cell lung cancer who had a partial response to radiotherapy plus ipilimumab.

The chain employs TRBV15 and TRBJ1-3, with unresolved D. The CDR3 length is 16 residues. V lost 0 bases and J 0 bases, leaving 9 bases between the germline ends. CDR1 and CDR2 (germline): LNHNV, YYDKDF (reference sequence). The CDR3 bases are TGTGCCACCAGCAGAGATTTGGCCGACTCTGGAAACACCATATATTTT. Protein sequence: CATSRDLADSGNTIYF.

DNA for the CDR3: TGTGCCAGCAGCAAACTAGCGGGGGGCGCGAACACCGGGGAGCTGTTTTTT. Its translation is CASSKLAGGANTGELFF. The J gene is TRBJ2-2, the V gene TRBV9; 12 bases map to TRBD2. V trimming: 4 bases; J trimming: 0 bases; junction bases outside the gene matches: 4. The CDR3 has 17 amino acids. Germline V gene lookup returns CDR1 SGDLS and CDR2 YYNGEE.

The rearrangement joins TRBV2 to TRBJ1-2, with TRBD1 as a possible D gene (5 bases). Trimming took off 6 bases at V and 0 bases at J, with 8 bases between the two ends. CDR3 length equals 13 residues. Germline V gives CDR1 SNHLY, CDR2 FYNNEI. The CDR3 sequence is CASRTASNYGYTF. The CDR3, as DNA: TGTGCCAGCAGGACAGCCTCTAACTATGGCTACACCTTC.

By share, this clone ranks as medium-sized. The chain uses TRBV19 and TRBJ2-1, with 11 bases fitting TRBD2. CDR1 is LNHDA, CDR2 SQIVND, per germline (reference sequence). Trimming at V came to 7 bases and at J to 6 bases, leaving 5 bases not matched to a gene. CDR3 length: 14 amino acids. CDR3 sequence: CASNSGGAINEQFF. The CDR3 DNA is TGTGCCAGTAATAGCGGGGGGGCGATCAATGAGCAGTTCTTC.

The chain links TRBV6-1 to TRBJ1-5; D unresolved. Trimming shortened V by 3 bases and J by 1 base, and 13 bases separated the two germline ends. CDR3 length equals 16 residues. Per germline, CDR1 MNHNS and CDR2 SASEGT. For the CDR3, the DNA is TGTGCCAGCAGTGATGAGTCCGGGGTCAGCAATCAGCCCCAGCATTTT. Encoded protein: CASSDESGVSNQPQHF.

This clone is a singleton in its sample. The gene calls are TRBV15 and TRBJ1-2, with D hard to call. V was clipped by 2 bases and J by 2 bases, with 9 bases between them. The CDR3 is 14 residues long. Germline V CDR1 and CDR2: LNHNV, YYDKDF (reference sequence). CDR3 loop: CATSRLTVNYGYTF. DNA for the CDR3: TGTGCCACCAGCAGACTTACAGTCAACTATGGCTACACCTTC. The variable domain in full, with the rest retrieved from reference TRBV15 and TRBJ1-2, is DAMVIQNPRYQVTQFGKPVTLSCSQTLNHNVMYWYQQKSSQAPKLLFHYYDKDFNNEADTPDNFQSRRPNTSFCFLDIRSPGLGDTAMYLCATSRLTVNYGYTFGSGTRLTVV.

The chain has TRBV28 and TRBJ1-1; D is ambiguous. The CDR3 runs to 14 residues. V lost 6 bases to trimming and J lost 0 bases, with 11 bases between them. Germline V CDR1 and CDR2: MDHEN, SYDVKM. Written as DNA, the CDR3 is TGTGCCAGCAGCCCGCGGGCTTTGAACACTGAAGCTTTCTTT. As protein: CASSPRALNTEAFF.

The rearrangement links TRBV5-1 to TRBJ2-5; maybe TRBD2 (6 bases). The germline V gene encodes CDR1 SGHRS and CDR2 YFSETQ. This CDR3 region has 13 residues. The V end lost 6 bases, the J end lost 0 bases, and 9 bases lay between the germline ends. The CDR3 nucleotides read TGCGCCAGCACCGCGGGGAACCAAGAGACCCAGTACTTC. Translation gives CASTAGNQETQYF.

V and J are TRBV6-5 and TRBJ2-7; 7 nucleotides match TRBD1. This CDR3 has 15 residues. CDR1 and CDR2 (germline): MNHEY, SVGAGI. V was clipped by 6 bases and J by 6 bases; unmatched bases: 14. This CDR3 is CASSRPQGLDSEQYF. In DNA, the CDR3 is TGTGCCAGCAGCCGACCACAGGGGTTGGACAGCGAGCAGTACTTC.

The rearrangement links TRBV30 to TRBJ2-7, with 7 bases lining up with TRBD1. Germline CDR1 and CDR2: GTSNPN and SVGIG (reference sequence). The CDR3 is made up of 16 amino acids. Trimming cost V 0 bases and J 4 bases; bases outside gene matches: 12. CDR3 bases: TGTGCCTGGAGTGTACATCGGACAGGACGTTGGTACGAGCAGTACTTC. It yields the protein CAWSVHRTGRWYEQYF. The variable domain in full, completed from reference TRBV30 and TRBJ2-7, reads SQTIHQWPATLVQPVGSPLSLECTVEGTSNPNLYWYRQAAGRGLQLLFYSVGIGQISSEVPQNLSASRPQDRQFILSSKKLLLSDSGFYLCAWSVHRTGRWYEQYFGPGTRLTVT.